Listed below are T cell receptor beta chains from one sample, sequenced in a study of T cells in Graves' hyperthyroidism and ophthalmopathy. From the multiplex PCR reads, TCRdb called clonotypes with MiXCR, one entry per CDR3 protein. In the table there are approximately 250,000 distinct CDR3 sequences, roughly a quarter of which are singletons. Sample: blood. The receptors shown here come from a woman in her thirties or forties with Graves' ophthalmopathy. CDR3s include the opening cysteine and the closing phenylalanine or tryptophan. The order of the fields is D gene, V gene, clone size, J gene, CDR3 protein, CDR3 DNA. D genes are given only for firm matches. The listing skips clone size in some rows; elsewhere it reads once, few, many or a size class.

d_call: .; v_call: TRBV28; clone_size: .; j_call: TRBJ1-1; cdr3_aa: CASSIIRGNTEAFF; cdr3_nt: TGTGCCAGCAGTATAATCAGGGGAAACACTGAAGCTTTCTTT
d_call: .; v_call: TRBV27; clone_size: many; j_call: TRBJ2-5; cdr3_aa: CASRGAGEGEETQYF; cdr3_nt: TGTGCCAGCAGGGGGGCAGGGGAGGGTGAAGAGACCCAGTACTTC
d_call: TRBD1; v_call: TRBV12-3/TRBV12-4; clone_size: .; j_call: TRBJ2-7; cdr3_aa: CASTWDSYEQYF; cdr3_nt: TGTGCCAGCACCTGGGACAGCTACGAGCAGTACTTC
d_call: .; v_call: TRBV28; clone_size: many; j_call: TRBJ2-6; cdr3_aa: CASSNGAFSGANVLTF; cdr3_nt: TGTGCCAGCAGTAACGGGGCCTTCTCTGGGGCCAACGTCCTGACTTTC
d_call: .; v_call: TRBV7-6; clone_size: many; j_call: TRBJ2-7; cdr3_aa: CASSLKLRGEYEQYF; cdr3_nt: TGTGCCAGCAGCTTAAAATTGCGGGGAGAATACGAGCAGTACTTC
d_call: .; v_call: TRBV6-5; clone_size: many; j_call: TRBJ1-1; cdr3_aa: CASSYSPTANTEAFF; cdr3_nt: TGTGCCAGCAGTTACTCCCCCACAGCGAACACTGAAGCTTTCTTT
d_call: .; v_call: TRBV7-6; clone_size: many; j_call: TRBJ2-7; cdr3_aa: CASSSVQGTGEQYF; cdr3_nt: TGTGCCAGCAGCTCCGTACAGGGAACCGGCGAGCAGTACTTC
d_call: .; v_call: TRBV28; clone_size: many; j_call: TRBJ1-1; cdr3_aa: CASRRMNTEAFF; cdr3_nt: TGTGCCAGCAGGAGGATGAACACTGAAGCTTTCTTT
d_call: .; v_call: TRBV11-2; clone_size: many; j_call: TRBJ1-1; cdr3_aa: CASSPRQDNTEAFF; cdr3_nt: TGTGCCAGCAGCCCCAGACAGGATAACACTGAAGCTTTCTTT
d_call: .; v_call: TRBV2; clone_size: many; j_call: TRBJ2-7; cdr3_aa: CASSPTGASAREQYF; cdr3_nt: TGTGCCAGCAGCCCAACAGGGGCTAGCGCCCGCGAGCAGTACTTC
d_call: TRBD2; v_call: TRBV15; clone_size: once; j_call: TRBJ2-7; cdr3_aa: CATSEHGTLNFGLAGYEQYF; cdr3_nt: TGTGCCACCAGCGAACACGGCACCTTAAATTTCGGACTAGCGGGATACGAGCAGTACTTC
d_call: .; v_call: TRBV12-3/TRBV12-4; clone_size: many; j_call: TRBJ1-5; cdr3_aa: CASSAASNQPQHF; cdr3_nt: TGTGCCAGCAGCGCTGCTTCAAATCAGCCCCAGCATTTT
d_call: .; v_call: TRBV10-3; clone_size: many; j_call: TRBJ2-7; cdr3_aa: CAISESGTFYEQYF; cdr3_nt: TGTGCCATCAGTGAGTCGGGGACTTTTTACGAGCAGTACTTC
d_call: .; v_call: TRBV2; clone_size: many; j_call: TRBJ2-4; cdr3_aa: CASSESSFGAKNIQYF; cdr3_nt: TGTGCCAGCAGTGAATCTAGCTTTGGGGCCAAAAACATTCAGTACTTC